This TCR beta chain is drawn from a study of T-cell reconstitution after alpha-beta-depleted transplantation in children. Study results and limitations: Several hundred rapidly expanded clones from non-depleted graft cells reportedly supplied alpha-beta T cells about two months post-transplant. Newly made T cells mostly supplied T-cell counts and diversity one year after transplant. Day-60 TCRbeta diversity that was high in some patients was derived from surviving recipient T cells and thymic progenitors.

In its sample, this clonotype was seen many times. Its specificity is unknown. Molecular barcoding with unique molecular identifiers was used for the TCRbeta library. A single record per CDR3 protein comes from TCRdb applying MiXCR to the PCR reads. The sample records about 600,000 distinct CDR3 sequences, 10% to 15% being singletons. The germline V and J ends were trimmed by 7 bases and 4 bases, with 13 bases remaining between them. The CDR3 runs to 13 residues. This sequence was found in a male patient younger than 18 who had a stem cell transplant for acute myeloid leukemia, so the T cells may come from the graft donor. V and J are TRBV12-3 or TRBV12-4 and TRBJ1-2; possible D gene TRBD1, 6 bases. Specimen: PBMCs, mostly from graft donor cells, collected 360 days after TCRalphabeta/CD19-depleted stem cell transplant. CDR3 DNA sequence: TGTGCCAGCAAAAACGACAGGTTCTATGGCTACACCTTC. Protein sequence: CASKNDRFYGYTF.